This T cell receptor beta chain was identified during a study of memory CD4+ T cells and cytomegalovirus serostatus. On the study more broadly: This sample comes from healthy Belgian adults, about 10 CMV seropositive, 24 seronegative.

Sequenced by immunoSEQ multiplex PCR; TCRdb stores in-frame clones only, minus some. The sample lists tens of thousands of clones, 60% to 80% seen once, with around 0.61% in the top ten. Findings and limits, study-wide: A US-trained random forest predicted CMV serostatus with median AUC around 0.9.

As for this clone: As yet, its antigen is unknown. The sample contains more than one DNA sequence encoding this CDR3.

The sort gate was single viable CD3+CD4+CD8-CD45RO+ cells for memory CD4+ T cells. Serostatus was set by detecting CMV pp150, pp28, p38, p52 IgG. The sequencing input was memory CD4+ T cells from blood. This clonotype was sampled from an adult in good health and CMV-seronegative.

CDR3 sequence: CASSSSGTDNYGYTF. Here the CDR3 DNA reads TGTGCCAGCAGCTCCTCCGGGACAGATAACTATGGCTACACCTTC. This chain joins TRBV7-2 and TRBJ1-2, with 7 bases identical to TRBD1. This CDR3 comprises 15 residues. The germline V gene encodes CDR1 SGHTA and CDR2 FQGNSA. J was trimmed by 1 base and V by 4 bases; bases with no gene match: 6.